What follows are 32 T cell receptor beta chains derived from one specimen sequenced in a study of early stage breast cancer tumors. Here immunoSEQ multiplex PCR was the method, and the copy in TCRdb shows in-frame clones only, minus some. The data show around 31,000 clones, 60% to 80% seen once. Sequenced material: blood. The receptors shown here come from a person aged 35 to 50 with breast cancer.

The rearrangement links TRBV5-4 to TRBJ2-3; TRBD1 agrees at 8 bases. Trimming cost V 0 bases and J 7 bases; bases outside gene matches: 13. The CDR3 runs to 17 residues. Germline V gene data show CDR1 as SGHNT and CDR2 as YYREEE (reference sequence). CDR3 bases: TGTGCCAGCAGCTTGGCCCGGGGAGGCAGGGGGCCAAATACGCAGTATTTT. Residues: CASSLARGGRGPNTQYF.

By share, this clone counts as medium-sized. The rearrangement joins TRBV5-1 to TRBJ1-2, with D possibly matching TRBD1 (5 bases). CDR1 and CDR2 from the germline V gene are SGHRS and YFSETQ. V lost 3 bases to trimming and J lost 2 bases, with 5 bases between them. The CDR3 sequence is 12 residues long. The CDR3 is CASSWDNYGYTF. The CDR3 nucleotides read TGCGCCAGCAGCTGGGACAACTATGGCTACACCTTC.

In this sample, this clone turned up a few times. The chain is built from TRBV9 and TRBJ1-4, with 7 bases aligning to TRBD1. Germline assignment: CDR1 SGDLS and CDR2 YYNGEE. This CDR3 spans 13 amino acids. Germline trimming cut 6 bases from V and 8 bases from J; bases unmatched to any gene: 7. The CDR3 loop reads CASNTGEGEKLFF. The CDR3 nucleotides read TGTGCCAGCAATACAGGGGAAGGGGAAAAACTGTTTTTT. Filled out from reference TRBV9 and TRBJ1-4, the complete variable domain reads DSGVTQTPKHLITATGQRVTLRCSPRSGDLSVYWYQQSLDQGLQFLIQYYNGEERAKGNILERFSAQQFPDLHSELNLSSLELGDSALYFCASNTGEGEKLFFGSGTQLSVL.

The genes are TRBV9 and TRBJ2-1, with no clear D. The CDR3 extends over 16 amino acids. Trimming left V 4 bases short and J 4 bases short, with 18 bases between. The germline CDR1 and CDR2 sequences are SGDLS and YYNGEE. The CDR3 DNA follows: TGTGCCAGCAGCCCACCTGGCATGGACGGATACAATGAGCAGTTCTTC. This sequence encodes CASSPPGMDGYNEQFF.

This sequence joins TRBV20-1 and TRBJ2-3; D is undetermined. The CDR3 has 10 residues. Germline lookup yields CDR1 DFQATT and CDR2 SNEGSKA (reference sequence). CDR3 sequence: CSTDADTQYF. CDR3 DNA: TGCAGCACGGACGCAGATACGCAGTATTTT.

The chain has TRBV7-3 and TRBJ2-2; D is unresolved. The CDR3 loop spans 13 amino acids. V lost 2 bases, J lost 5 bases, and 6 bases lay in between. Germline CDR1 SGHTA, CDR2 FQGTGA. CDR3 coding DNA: TGTGCCAGCAGCTTACCTAGTACCGGGGAGCTGTTTTTT. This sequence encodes CASSLPSTGELFF. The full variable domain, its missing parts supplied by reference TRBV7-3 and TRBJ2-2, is GAGVSQTPSNKVTEKGKYVELRCDPISGHTALYWYRQSLGQGPEFLIYFQGTGAADDSGLPNDRFFAVRPEGSVSTLKIQRTERGDSAVYLCASSLPSTGELFFGEGSRLTVL.

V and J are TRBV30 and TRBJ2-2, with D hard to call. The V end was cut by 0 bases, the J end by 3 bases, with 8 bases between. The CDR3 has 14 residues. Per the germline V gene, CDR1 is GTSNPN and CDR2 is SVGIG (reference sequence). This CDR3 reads CAWSVGLYTGELFF. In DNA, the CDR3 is TGTGCCTGGAGTGTGGGGTTGTACACCGGGGAGCTGTTTTTT.

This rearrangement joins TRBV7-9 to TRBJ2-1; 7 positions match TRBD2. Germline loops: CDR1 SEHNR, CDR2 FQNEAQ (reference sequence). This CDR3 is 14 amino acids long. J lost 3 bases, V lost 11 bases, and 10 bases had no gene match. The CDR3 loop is CAFGSGGDYNEQFF. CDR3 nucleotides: TGTGCCTTTGGATCGGGGGGAGACTACAATGAGCAGTTCTTC.

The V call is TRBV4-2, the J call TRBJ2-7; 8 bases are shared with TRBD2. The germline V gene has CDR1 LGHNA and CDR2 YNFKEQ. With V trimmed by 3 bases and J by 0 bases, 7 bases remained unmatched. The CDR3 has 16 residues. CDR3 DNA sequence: TGTGCCAGCAGCCAGGCCCGGGGGACTAGCTCCTACGAGCAGTACTTC. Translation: CASSQARGTSSYEQYF.

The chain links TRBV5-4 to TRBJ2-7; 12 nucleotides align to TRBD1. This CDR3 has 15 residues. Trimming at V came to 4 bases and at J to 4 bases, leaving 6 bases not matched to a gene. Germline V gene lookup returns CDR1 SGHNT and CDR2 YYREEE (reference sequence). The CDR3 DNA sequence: TGTGCCAGCAGCAACCGGGACAGGGGGCGGTACGAGCAGTACTTC. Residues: CASSNRDRGRYEQYF. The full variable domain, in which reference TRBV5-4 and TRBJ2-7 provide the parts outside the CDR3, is ETGVTQSPTHLIKTRGQQVTLRCSSQSGHNTVSWYQQALGQGPQFIFQYYREEENGRGNFPPRFSGLQFPNYSSELNVNALELDDSALYLCASSNRDRGRYEQYFGPGTRLTVT.

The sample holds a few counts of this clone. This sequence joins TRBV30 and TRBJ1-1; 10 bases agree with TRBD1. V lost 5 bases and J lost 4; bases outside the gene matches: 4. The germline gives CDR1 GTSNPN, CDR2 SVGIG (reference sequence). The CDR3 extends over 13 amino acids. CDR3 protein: CAWSRTGGTEAFF. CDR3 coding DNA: TGTGCCTGGTCCAGGACAGGGGGCACTGAAGCTTTCTTT.

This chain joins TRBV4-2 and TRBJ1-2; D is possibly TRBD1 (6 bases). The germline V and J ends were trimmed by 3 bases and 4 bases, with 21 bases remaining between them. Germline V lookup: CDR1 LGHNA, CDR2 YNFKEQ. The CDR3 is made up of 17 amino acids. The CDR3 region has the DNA TGTGCCAGCAGCCAGGCCGAGGGGGACACCCCAAGCTATGGCTACACCTTC. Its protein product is CASSQAEGDTPSYGYTF.

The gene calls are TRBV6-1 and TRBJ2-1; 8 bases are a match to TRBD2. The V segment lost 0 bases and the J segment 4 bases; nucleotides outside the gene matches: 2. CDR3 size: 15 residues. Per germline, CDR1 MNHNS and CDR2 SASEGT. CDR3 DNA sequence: TGTGCCAGCAGTGAAGCTAGCGGGATTTACAATGAGCAGTTCTTC. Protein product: CASSEASGIYNEQFF.

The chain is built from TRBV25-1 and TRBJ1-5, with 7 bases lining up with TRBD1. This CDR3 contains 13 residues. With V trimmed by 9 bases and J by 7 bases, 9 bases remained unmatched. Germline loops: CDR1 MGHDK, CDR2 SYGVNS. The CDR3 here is CASPTGKTQPQHF. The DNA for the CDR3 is TGTGCCAGTCCGACAGGGAAAACGCAGCCCCAGCATTTT. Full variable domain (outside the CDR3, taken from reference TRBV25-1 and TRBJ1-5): EADIYQTPRYLVIGTGKKITLECSQTMGHDKMYWYQQDPGMELHLIHYSYGVNSTEKGDLSSESTVSRIRTEHFPLTLESARPSHTSQYLCASPTGKTQPQHFGDGTRLSIL.

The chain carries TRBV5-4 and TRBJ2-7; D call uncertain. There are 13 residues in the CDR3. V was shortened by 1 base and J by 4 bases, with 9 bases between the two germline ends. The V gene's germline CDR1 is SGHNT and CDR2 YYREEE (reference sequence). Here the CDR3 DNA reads TGTGCCAGCAGCTTGATTGGAGCTTACGAGCAGTACTTC. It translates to CASSLIGAYEQYF.

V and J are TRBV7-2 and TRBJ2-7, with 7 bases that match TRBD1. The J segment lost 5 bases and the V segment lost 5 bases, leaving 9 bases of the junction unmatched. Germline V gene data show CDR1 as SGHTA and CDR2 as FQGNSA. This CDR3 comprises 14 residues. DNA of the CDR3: TGTGCCAGCAGCCCCGCCCGGGACAGCGACGAGCAGTACTTC. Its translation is CASSPARDSDEQYF.

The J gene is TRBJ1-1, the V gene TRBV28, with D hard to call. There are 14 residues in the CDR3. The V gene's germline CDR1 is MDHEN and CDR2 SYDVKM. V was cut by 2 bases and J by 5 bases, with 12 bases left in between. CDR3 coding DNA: TGTGCCAGCAGTTTACGGGAACCGGGGACTGAAGCTTTCTTT. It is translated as CASSLREPGTEAFF.

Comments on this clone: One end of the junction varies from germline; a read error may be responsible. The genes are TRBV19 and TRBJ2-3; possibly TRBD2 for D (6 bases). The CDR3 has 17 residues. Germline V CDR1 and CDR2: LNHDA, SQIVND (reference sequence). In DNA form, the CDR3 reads TGTGCCAGTAGTGGTCGACTAGAGGGTTTCTCTCTACCACAATTTAACTTT. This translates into CASSGRLEGFSLPQFNF.

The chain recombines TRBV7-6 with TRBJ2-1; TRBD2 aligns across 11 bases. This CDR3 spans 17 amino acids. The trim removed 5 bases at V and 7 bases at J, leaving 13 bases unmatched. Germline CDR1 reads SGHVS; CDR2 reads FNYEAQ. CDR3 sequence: CASSHLGSGRAGNEQFF. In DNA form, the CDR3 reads TGTGCCAGCAGCCATCTGGGTAGCGGGAGGGCCGGGAATGAGCAGTTCTTC.

CDR3 DNA: TGTGCCAGCAGCTTAGCGCGCACAGATACGCAGTATTTT. Protein product: CASSLARTDTQYF. The J gene is TRBJ2-3, the V gene TRBV7-6; D not certain. The CDR3 is 13 amino acids. Germline loops: CDR1 SGHVS, CDR2 FNYEAQ. V dropped 0 bases and J dropped 1 base, with 2 bases sitting between them. The variable domain in full, completed from reference TRBV7-6 and TRBJ2-3, reads GAGVSQSPRYKVTKRGQDVALRCDPISGHVSLYWYRQALGQGPEFLTYFNYEAQQDKSGLPNDRFSAERPEGSISTLTIQRTEQRDSAMYRCASSLARTDTQYFGPGTRLTVL.

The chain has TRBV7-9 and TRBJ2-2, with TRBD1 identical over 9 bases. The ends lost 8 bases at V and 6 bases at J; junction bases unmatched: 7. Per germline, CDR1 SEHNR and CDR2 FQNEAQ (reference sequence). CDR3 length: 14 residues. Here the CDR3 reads CASQTGQGSGELFF. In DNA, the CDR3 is TGTGCCAGCCAAACAGGACAGGGGTCCGGGGAGCTGTTTTTT.

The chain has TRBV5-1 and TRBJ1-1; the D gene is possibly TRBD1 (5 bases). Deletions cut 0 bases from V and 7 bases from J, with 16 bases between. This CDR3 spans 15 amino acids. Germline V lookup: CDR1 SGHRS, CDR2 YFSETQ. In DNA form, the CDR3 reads TGCGCCAGCAGCTTGGACGGCAGGGTAGCAGATGAAGCTTTCTTT. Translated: CASSLDGRVADEAFF.

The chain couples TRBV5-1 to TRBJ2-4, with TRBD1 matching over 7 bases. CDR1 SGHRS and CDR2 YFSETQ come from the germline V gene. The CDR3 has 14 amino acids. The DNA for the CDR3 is TGCCTCTTCGATCGGGACAGAGCCAAAAACATTCAGTACTTC. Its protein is CLFDRDRAKNIQYF. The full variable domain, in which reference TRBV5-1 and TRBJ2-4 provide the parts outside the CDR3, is KAGVTQTPRYLIKTRGQQVTLSCSPISGHRSVSWYQQTPGQGLQFLFEYFSETQRNKGNFPGRFSGRQFSNSRSEMNVSTLELGDSALYLCLFDRDRAKNIQYFGAGTRLSVL.

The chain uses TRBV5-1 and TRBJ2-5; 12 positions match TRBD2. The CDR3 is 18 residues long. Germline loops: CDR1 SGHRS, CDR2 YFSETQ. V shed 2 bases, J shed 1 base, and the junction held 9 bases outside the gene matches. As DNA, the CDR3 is TGCGCCAGCAGCTTTATCAAGAGGACTAGCGGGGTCCAAGAGACCCAGTACTTC. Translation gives CASSFIKRTSGVQETQYF.

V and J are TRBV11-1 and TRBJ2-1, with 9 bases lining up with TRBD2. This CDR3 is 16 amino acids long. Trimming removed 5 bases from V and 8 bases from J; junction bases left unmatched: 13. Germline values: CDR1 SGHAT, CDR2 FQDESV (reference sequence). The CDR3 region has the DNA TGTGCCAGCAGCCTAGAATCGGGCGGGAGGGCCTATGAGCAGTTCTTC. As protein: CASSLESGGRAYEQFF.

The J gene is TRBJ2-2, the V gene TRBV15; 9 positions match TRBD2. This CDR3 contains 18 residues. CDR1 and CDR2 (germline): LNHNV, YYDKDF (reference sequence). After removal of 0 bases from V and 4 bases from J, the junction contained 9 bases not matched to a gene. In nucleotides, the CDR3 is TGTGCCACCAGCAGAGATGCACTAGCGGGTGGGAGCACCGGGGAGCTGTTTTTT. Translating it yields CATSRDALAGGSTGELFF. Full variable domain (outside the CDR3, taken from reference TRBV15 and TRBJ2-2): DAMVIQNPRYQVTQFGKPVTLSCSQTLNHNVMYWYQQKSSQAPKLLFHYYDKDFNNEADTPDNFQSRRPNTSFCFLDIRSPGLGDTAMYLCATSRDALAGGSTGELFFGEGSRLTVL.

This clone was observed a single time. The CDR3 sequence: CASPDRGNYGYTF. The CDR3 DNA follows: TGCGCCAGTCCGGACAGGGGAAACTATGGCTACACCTTC. This chain uses TRBV23-1 with TRBJ1-2; 9 bases fit TRBD1. TRBV23-1 is an ORF; its function is uncertain. V gave up 9 bases and J gave up 2 bases; unmatched junction bases: 4. This CDR3 comprises 13 residues.

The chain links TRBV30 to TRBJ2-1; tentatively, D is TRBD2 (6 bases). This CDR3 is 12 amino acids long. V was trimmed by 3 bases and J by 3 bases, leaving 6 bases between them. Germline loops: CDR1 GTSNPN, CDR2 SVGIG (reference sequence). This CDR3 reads CAWRGGYNEQFF. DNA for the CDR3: TGTGCCTGGAGGGGGGGCTACAATGAGCAGTTCTTC.

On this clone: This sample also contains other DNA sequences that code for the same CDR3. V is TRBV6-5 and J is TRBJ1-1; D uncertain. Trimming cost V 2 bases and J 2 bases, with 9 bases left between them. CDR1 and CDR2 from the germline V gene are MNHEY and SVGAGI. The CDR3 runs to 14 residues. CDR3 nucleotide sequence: TGTGCCAGCAGTTACAGTGAGTCAAACACTGAAGCTTTCTTT. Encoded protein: CASSYSESNTEAFF.

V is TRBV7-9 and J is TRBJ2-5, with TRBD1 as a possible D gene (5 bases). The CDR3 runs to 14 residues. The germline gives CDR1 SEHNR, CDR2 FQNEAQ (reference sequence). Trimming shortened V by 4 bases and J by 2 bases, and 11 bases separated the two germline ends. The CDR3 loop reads CASSSQGGQETQYF. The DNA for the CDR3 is TGTGCCAGCAGCTCCCAGGGTGGGCAAGAGACCCAGTACTTC.

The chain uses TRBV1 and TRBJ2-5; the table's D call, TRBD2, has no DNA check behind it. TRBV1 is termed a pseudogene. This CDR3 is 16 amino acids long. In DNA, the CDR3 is TGCACCAGCAGCCAAGATCGTCCAGCGGACTTGGAGACCCAGTACTTC. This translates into CTSSQDRPADLETQYF.

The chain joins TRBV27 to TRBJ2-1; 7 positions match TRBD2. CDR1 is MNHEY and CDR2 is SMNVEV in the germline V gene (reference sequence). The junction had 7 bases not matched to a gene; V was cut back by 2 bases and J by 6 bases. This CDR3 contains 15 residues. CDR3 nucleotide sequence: TGTGCCAGCAGTTTACATTGGGGGAGGGCCAATGAGCAGTTCTTC. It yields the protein CASSLHWGRANEQFF.